Below, 10 T cell receptor beta chains from the same sample are listed, as sequenced in a study of T cells expressing NK-cell markers. TCRdb re-called the 5' RACE reads; one entry per CDR3 protein, DNA not given. The repertoire table contains 120,000 to 150,000 distinct CDR3 sequences. Material: blood T cells: a sorted CD56 or NKG2C T cell subset, CD4+ or CD8+ T cells, or bulk PBMC T cells (not recorded which). The receptor set was obtained from a young man in good health.

The V and J genes are TRBV21-1 and TRBJ1-4; TCRdb selects TRBD1, and the lack of DNA leaves this call unchecked. TRBV21-1 is flagged as a pseudogene. CDR3 length: 16 residues. The CDR3 region is CASSPELGQTNEKLFF.

The rearrangement uses TRBV30 and TRBJ1-4; TCRdb's D call, TRBD1, is unchecked because there is no DNA. Germline CDR1 GTSNPN, CDR2 SVGIG (reference sequence). The CDR3 spans 15 residues. The CDR3 loop is CAWKMEEGVNEKLFF.

The chain couples TRBV10-3 to TRBJ1-1; TCRdb selects TRBD1, and the lack of DNA leaves this call unchecked. The CDR3 runs 13 residues. Per germline, CDR1 ENHRY and CDR2 SYGVKD. The CDR3 reads CAISESRGTEAFF.

V gene TRBV6-5 combines with J gene TRBJ2-2. Germline CDR1 and CDR2: MNHEY and SVGAGI. This CDR3 is built from 16 residues. The CDR3 loop reads CASSYSTSGSTGELFF.

J is TRBJ2-1 and V is TRBV19. The length of the CDR3 is 11 residues. Germline-derived CDR1 and CDR2 are LNHDA and SQIVND (reference sequence). CDR3 loop: CASSALNEQFF.

This chain's CDR3 is CASSVWTLVVSRQPQHF. V is TRBV5-1 and J is TRBJ1-5. CDR3 length equals 17 residues. Germline V gene data show CDR1 as SGHRS and CDR2 as YFSETQ.

The J gene is TRBJ2-1, the V gene TRBV5-1; TCRdb names TRBD2, which stays unverified in the absence of DNA. CDR1 SGHRS and CDR2 YFSETQ come from the germline V gene. This CDR3 is 17 amino acids long. CDR3 amino acids: CASSLLGLADSYNEQFF.

The chain recombines TRBV28 with TRBJ2-2; without DNA, the TCRdb call of TRBD1 cannot be checked. The CDR3 is 16 residues long. CDR1 is MDHEN and CDR2 is SYDVKM in the germline V gene. The CDR3 loop is CASVPGQDPNTGELFF. Together with reference TRBV28 and TRBJ2-2, the CDR3 gives the full variable domain: DVKVTQSSRYLVKRTGEKVFLECVQDMDHENMFWYRQDPGLGLRLIYFSYDVKMKEKGDIPEGYSVSREKKERFSLILESASTNQTSMYLCASVPGQDPNTGELFFGEGSRLTVL.

V usage is TRBV5-4 and J usage is TRBJ2-3; the TRBD2 assignment by TCRdb is unverifiable without DNA. Germline CDR1 is SGHNT and CDR2 is YYREEE (reference sequence). The CDR3 extends over 15 amino acids. This chain's CDR3 is CASALLAEPTDTQYF.

The rearrangement uses TRBV4-3 and TRBJ2-2; there is no DNA to check the TCRdb D call of TRBD2. CDR1 and CDR2 (germline): LGHNA, YSLEER. CDR3 size: 20 residues. CDR3 amino acids: CASSQDHVAGGIMNTGELFF.